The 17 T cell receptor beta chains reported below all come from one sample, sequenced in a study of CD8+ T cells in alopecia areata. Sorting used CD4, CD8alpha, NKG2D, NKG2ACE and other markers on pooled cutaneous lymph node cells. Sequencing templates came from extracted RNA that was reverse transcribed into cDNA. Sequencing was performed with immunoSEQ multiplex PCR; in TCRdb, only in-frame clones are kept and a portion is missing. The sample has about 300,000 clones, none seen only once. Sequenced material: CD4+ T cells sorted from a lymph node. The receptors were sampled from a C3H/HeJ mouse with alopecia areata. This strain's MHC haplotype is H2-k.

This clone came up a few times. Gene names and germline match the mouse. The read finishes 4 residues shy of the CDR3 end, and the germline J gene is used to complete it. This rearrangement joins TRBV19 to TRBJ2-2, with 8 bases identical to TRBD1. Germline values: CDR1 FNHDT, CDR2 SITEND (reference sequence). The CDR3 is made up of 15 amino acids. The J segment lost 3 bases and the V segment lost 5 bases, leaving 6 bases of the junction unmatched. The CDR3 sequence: CASSPATGDTGQLYF. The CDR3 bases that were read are TGTGCCAGCAGCCCGGCGACAGGGGACACCGGG.

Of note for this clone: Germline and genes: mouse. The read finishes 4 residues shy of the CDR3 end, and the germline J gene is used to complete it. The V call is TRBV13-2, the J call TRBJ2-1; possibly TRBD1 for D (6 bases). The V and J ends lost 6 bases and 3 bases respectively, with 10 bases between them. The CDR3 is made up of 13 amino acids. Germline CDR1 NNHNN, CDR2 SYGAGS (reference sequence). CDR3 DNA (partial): TGTGCCAGCGCGGACAGATCCTATGCT. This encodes CASADRSYA. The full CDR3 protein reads CASADRSYAEQFF.

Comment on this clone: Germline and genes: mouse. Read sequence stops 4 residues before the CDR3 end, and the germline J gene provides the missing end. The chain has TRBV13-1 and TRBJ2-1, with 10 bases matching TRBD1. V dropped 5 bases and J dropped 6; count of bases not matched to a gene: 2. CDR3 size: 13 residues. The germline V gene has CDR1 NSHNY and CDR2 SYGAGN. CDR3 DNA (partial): TGTGCCAGCAGGCGGGACAGGGGTGCT. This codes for CASRRDRGA. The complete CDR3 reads CASRRDRGAEQFF.

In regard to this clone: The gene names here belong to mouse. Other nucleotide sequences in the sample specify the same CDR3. The CDR3 protein is CAWSLGLGNTGQLYF. The part of the CDR3 DNA that was read is TGTGCCTGGAGTCTAGGTCTGGGGAACACCGGG. V and J are TRBV31 and TRBJ2-2, with a weak D call TRBD2 (6 bases). The sequenced fragment ends 4 residues before the CDR3 boundary, so the rest is inferred from the germline J gene. In germline, CDR1 is GKSSPN, CDR2 SITVG. The V end lost 0 bases, the J end lost 2 bases, and 10 bases lay between the germline ends. The CDR3 loop spans 15 amino acids.

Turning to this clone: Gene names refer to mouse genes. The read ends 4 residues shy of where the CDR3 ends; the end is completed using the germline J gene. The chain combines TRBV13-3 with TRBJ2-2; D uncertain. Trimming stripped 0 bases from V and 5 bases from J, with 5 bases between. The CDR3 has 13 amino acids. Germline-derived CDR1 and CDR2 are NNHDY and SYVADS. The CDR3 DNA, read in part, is TGTGCCAGCAGTGATGAACAAACCGGG. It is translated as CASSDEQTG. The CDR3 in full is CASSDEQTGQLYF.

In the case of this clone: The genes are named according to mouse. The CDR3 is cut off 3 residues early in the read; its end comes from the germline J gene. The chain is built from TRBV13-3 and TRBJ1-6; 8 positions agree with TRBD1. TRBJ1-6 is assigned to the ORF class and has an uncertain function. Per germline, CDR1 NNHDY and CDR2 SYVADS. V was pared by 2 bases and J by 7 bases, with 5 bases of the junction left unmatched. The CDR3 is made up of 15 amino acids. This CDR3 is CASSERTGRNSPLYF. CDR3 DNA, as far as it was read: TGTGCCAGCAGTGAGAGGACAGGGAGGAATTCGCCC.

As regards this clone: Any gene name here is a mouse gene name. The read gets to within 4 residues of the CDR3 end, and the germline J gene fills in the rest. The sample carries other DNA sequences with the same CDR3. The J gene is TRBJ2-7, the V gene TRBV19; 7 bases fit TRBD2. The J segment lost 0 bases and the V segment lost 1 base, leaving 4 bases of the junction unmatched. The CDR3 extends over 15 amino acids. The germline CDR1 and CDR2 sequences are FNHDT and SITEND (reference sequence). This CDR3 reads CASSIPGGVSYEQYF. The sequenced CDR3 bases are TGTGCCAGCAGTATACCCGGGGGGGTCTCCTAT. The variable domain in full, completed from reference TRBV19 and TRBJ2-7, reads GGIITQTPKFLIGQEGQKLTLKCQQNFNHDTMYWYRQDSGKGLRLIYYSITENDLQKGDLSEGYDASREKKSSFSLTVTSAQKNEMAVFLCASSIPGGVSYEQYFGPGTRLTVL.

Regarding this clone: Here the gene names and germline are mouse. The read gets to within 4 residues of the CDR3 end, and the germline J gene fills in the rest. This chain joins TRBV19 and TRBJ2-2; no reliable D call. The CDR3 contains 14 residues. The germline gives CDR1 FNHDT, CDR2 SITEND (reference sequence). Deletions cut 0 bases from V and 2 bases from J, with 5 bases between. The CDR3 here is CASSIGENTGQLYF. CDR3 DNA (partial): TGTGCCAGCAGTATAGGGGAGAACACCGGG.

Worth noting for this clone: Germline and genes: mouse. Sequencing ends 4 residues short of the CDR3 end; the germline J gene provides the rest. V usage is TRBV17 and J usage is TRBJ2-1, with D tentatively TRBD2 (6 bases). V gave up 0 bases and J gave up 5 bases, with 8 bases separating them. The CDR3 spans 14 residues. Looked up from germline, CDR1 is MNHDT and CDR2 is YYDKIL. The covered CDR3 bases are TGTGCTAGCAGTAGAGAGGGGGGAGATGCT. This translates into CASSREGGDA. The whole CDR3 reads CASSREGGDAEQFF.

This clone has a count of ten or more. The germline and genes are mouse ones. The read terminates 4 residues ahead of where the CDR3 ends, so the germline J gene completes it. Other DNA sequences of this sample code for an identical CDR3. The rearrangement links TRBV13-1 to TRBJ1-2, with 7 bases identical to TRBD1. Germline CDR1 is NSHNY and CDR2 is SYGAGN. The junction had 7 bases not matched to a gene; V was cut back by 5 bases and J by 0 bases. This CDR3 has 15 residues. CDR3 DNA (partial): TGTGCCAGCAGCCCACTCGGGACAGCAAACTCC. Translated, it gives CASSPLGTANS. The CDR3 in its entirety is CASSPLGTANSDYTF.

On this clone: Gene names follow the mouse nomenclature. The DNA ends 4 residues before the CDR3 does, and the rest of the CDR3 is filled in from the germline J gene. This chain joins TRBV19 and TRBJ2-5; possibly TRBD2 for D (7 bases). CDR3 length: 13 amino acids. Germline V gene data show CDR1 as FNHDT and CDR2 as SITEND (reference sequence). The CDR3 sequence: CASRPKGGDTQYF. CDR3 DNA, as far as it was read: TGTGCCAGCAGACCGAAGGGGGGGGAC. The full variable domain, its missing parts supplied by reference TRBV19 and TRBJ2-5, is GGIITQTPKFLIGQEGQKLTLKCQQNFNHDTMYWYRQDSGKGLRLIYYSITENDLQKGDLSEGYDASREKKSSFSLTVTSAQKNEMAVFLCASRPKGGDTQYFGPGTRLLVL.

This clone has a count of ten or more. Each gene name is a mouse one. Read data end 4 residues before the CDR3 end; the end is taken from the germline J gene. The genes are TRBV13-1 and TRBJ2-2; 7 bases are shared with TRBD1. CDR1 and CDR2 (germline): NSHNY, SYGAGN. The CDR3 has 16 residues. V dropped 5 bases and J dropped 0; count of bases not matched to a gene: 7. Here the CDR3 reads CASSVDRATNTGQLYF. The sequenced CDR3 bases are TGTGCCAGCAGCGTAGACAGGGCTACAAACACCGGG.

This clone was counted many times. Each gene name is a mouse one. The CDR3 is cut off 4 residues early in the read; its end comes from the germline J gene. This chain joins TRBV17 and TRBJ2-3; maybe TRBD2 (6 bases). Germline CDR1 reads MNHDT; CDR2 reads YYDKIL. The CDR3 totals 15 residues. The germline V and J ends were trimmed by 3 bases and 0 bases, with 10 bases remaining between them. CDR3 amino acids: CASSSYGGSAETLYF. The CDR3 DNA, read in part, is TGTGCTAGCAGTAGTTATGGGGGTAGTGCAGAA.

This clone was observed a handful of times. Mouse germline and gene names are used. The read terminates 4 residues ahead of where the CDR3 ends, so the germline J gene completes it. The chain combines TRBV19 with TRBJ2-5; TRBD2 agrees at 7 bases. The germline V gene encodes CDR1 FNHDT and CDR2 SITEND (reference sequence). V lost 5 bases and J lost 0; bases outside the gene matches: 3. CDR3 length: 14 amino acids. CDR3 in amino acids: CASRPGGNQDTQYF. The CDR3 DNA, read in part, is TGTGCCAGCAGGCCGGGGGGGAACCAAGAC.

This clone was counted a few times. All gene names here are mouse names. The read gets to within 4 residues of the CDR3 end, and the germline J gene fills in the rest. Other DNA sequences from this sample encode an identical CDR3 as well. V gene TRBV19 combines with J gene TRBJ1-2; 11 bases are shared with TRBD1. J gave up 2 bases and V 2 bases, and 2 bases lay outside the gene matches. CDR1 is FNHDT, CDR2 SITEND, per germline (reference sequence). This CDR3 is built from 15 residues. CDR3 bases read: TGTGCCAGCAGTATCGGGACAGGGGGGAACTCC. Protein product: CASSIGTGGNS. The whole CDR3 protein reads CASSIGTGGNSDYTF.

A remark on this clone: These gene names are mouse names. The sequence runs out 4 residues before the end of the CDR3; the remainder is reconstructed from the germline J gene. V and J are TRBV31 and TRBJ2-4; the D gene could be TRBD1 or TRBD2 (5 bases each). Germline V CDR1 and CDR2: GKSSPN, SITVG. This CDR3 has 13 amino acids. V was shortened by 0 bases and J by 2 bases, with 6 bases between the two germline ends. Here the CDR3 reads CAWSLGDQNTLYF. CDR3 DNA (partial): TGTGCCTGGAGTCTGGGGGATCAAAAC.

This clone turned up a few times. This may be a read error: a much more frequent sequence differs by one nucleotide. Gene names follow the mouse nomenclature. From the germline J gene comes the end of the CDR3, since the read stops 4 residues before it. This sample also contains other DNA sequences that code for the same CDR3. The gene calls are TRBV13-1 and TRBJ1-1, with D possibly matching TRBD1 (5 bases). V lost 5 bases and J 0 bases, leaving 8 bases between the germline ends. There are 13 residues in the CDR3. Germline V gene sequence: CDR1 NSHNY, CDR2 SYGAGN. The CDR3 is CASSQTANTEVFF. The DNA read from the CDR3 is TGTGCCAGCAGCCAGACAGCAAACACA.